Each of the 11 T cell receptor beta chains below was sequenced from the same sample in a study of radiation and T cells in renal cell carcinoma. Treatment: 15 Gy SBRT to primary tumor, nephrectomy 4 weeks later. Here immunoSEQ multiplex PCR was the method, and the copy in TCRdb shows in-frame clones only, minus some. This table holds 4,000 or so clones, about three fifths found once. The sequences come from tumor tissue, collected from a patient whose treatment included radiotherapy and nephrectomy. The receptors derive from a woman in her sixties with renal cell carcinoma.

This clone showed up just once. The chain has TRBV18 and TRBJ2-7; tentative D call: TRBD1 (6 bases). The CDR3 has 14 residues. Germline loops: CDR1 KGHSH, CDR2 LQKENI. V gave up 5 bases and J gave up 2 bases, with 13 bases separating them. The CDR3, as DNA: TGTGCCAGCTCAGAGACAGGTGGAGCCTACGAGCAGTACTTC. It encodes CASSETGGAYEQYF. The whole variable domain, remainder taken from reference TRBV18 and TRBJ2-7, is NAGVMQNPRHLVRRRGQEARLRCSPMKGHSHVYWYRQLPEEGLKFMVYLQKENIIDESGMPKERFSAEFPKEGPSILRIQQVVRGDSAAYFCASSETGGAYEQYFGPGTRLTVT.

V gene TRBV4-3 combines with J gene TRBJ2-1; D is ambiguous. Trimming took off 0 bases at V and 5 bases at J, with 14 bases between the two ends. This CDR3 has 16 residues. The V gene's germline CDR1 is LGHNA and CDR2 YSLEER. The CDR3 bases are TGCGCCAGCAGCCAAGACTCGGCAGCATTCGACAATGAGCAGTTCTTC. This encodes CASSQDSAAFDNEQFF.

The chain employs TRBV19 and TRBJ2-3; D is possibly TRBD2 (5 bases). V was trimmed by 6 bases and J by 1 base, leaving 11 bases between them. The germline gives CDR1 LNHDA, CDR2 SQIVND (reference sequence). CDR3 length: 14 residues. CDR3 bases: TGTGCCAGTAGCCAGAGGGTCGGCACAGATACGCAGTATTTT. It encodes CASSQRVGTDTQYF. The entire variable domain, with the rest obtained from reference TRBV19 and TRBJ2-3, is as follows: DGGITQSPKYLFRKEGQNVTLSCEQNLNHDAMYWYRQDPGQGLRLIYYSQIVNDFQKGDIAEGYSVSREKKESFPLTVTSAQKNPTAFYLCASSQRVGTDTQYFGPGTRLTVL.

The chain employs TRBV19 and TRBJ1-1, with 9 bases matching TRBD1. Trimming removed 4 bases from V and 1 base from J; junction bases left unmatched: 4. Germline assignment: CDR1 LNHDA and CDR2 SQIVND (reference sequence). The CDR3 is made up of 15 amino acids. Here the CDR3 DNA reads TGTGCCAGTAGTAGGCCGGGACAGGGGAACACTGAAGCTTTCTTT. Its translation: CASSRPGQGNTEAFF. Looking up the rest from reference TRBV19 and TRBJ1-1 gives the full variable domain: DGGITQSPKYLFRKEGQNVTLSCEQNLNHDAMYWYRQDPGQGLRLIYYSQIVNDFQKGDIAEGYSVSREKKESFPLTVTSAQKNPTAFYLCASSRPGQGNTEAFFGQGTRLTVV.

The rearrangement uses TRBV2 and TRBJ2-5; no firm D call. The CDR3 is 13 amino acids. The ends were cut back, 4 bases at V and 2 bases at J, with 8 bases in the middle. Germline V gene data show CDR1 as SNHLY and CDR2 as FYNNEI. The CDR3 DNA reads TGTGCCAGCAGTGTATCTACGCAAGAGACCCAGTACTTC. It codes for CASSVSTQETQYF.

The chain is built from TRBV7-2 and TRBJ2-5; D is uncertain. The CDR3 sequence is 13 residues long. The V gene's germline CDR1 is SGHTA and CDR2 FQGNSA. V gave up 3 bases and J gave up 2 bases, with 7 bases separating them. The CDR3 here is CASSLELQETQYF. The CDR3 region has the DNA TGTGCCAGCAGCTTGGAACTTCAAGAGACCCAGTACTTC.

The rearrangement links TRBV20-1 to TRBJ1-2, with TRBD1 as a possible D gene (6 bases). The CDR3 loop spans 11 amino acids. Germline CDR1 and CDR2: DFQATT and SNEGSKA (reference sequence). Trimming removed 5 bases at V and 8 bases at J, with 12 bases between. In DNA, the CDR3 is TGCAGTGCTTTTTACAGGGAAGGCTACACCTTC. This encodes CSAFYREGYTF.

This clone was found a few times. This chain joins TRBV9 and TRBJ1-6; tentatively, D is TRBD1 (5 bases). This CDR3 contains 14 residues. The V and J ends lost 0 bases and 8 bases respectively, with 9 bases between them. From germline, CDR1 is SGDLS and CDR2 YYNGEE. The CDR3 reads CASSVAGTYSPLHF. DNA for the CDR3: TGTGCCAGCAGCGTAGCAGGGACGTATTCACCCCTCCACTTT.

This clone was seen a few times. This chain joins TRBV5-6 and TRBJ2-5, with 7 nucleotides matching TRBD1. The CDR3 contains 16 residues. Trimming removed 0 bases from V and 3 bases from J; junction bases left unmatched: 8. CDR1 is SGHDT and CDR2 is YYEEEE in the germline V gene. The CDR3 region has the DNA TGTGCCAGCAGCTTGGTGGGCCGACAGGGCAAAGAGACCCAGTACTTC. This gives the protein CASSLVGRQGKETQYF.

The chain recombines TRBV18 with TRBJ1-4; D may be TRBD1 (5 bases). V was clipped by 2 bases and J by 6 bases, with 10 bases between them. From germline, CDR1 is KGHSH and CDR2 LQKENI. CDR3 length equals 14 residues. The CDR3 coding sequence is TGTGCCAGCTCACCAATCAGGGATGATGAAAAACTGTTTTTT. It is translated as CASSPIRDDEKLFF.

The chain uses TRBV19 and TRBJ1-2; D gene uncertain. The CDR3 has 15 residues. Germline V CDR1 and CDR2: LNHDA, SQIVND (reference sequence). The V and J ends lost 1 base and 4 bases respectively, with 13 bases between them. DNA for the CDR3: TGTGCCAGTAGTATAGGTAGGGAAAGGAGCTATGGCTACACCTTC. This translates into CASSIGRERSYGYTF.